One and the same sample provided the 18 T cell receptor beta chains below, sequenced in a study of shared clonotypes between healthy human individuals. TCRdb keeps only in-frame clones here, not all; method: immunoSEQ multiplex PCR. The sample has approximately 2,000,000 clones; about 90% are singletons. The specimen was naive CD4+ T cells from PBMCs. The sample's subset: CD45RA+ positively selected. The receptor set was obtained from a man younger than 30 in good health. Some clones in this sample may be carry-over from other donors' samples.

The V call is TRBV10-2, the J call TRBJ2-1; weak D call: TRBD2 (6 bases). The CDR3 loop spans 15 amino acids. Per the germline V gene, CDR1 is WSHSY and CDR2 is SAAADI. DNA for the CDR3: TGCGCACTTCGGGGGACGGGGGAGGAAGTAAATGAGCAGTTCTTC. This gives the protein CALRGTGEEVNEQFF.

This chain links TRBV5-1 with TRBJ1-2, with a possible D match to TRBD1 (5 bases). The V end lost 6 bases, the J end lost 4 bases, and 10 bases lay between the germline ends. CDR1 and CDR2 from the germline V gene are SGHRS and YFSETQ. The length of the CDR3 is 12 residues. The CDR3 DNA sequence: TGCGCCAGCACCGGGACGGCCTATGGCTACACCTTC. The encoded protein is CASTGTAYGYTF.

This clone was seen once. The chain links TRBV9 to TRBJ1-1; D gene unclear. The V gene's germline CDR1 is SGDLS and CDR2 YYNGEE. CDR3 length: 15 amino acids. The V end lost 0 bases, the J end lost 0 bases, and 9 bases lay between the germline ends. The CDR3 DNA reads TGTGCCAGCAGCGTAGCCCCTTCAATGAACACTGAAGCTTTCTTT. This codes for CASSVAPSMNTEAFF.

The V and J genes are TRBV4-3 and TRBJ2-2; unclear D gene. Trimming took off 0 bases at V and 5 bases at J, with 7 bases between the two ends. Germline loops: CDR1 LGHNA, CDR2 YSLEER. The CDR3 covers 14 residues. CDR3 region: CASSQEGDTGELFF. CDR3 nucleotide sequence: TGCGCCAGCAGCCAAGAAGGAGATACCGGGGAGCTGTTTTTT.

The chain combines TRBV6-6 with TRBJ2-2, with TRBD2 matching over 8 bases. Germline-derived CDR1 and CDR2 are MNHNY and SVGAGI (reference sequence). V gave up 2 bases and J gave up 8 bases; unmatched junction bases: 4. This CDR3 contains 14 residues. CDR3 residues: CASSYIGGAGELFF. As DNA, the CDR3 is TGTGCCAGCAGTTACATCGGGGGGGCTGGGGAGCTGTTTTTT.

The CDR3, as DNA: TGCAGTGCCGGGAGGGGAAACACCATATATTTT. Translating it yields CSAGRGNTIYF. The chain links TRBV20-1 to TRBJ1-3; the D is unclear. Trimming shortened V by 6 bases and J by 4 bases, and 7 bases separated the two germline ends. Germline CDR1 DFQATT, CDR2 SNEGSKA (reference sequence). The CDR3 has 11 amino acids.

As for this clone: The same CDR3 can be traced to other DNA sequences in this sample. The V call is TRBV5-1, the J call TRBJ2-3, with 11 positions matching TRBD2. The CDR3 consists of 16 residues. Germline V gene sequence: CDR1 SGHRS, CDR2 YFSETQ. Germline trimming cut 4 bases from V and 1 base from J; bases unmatched to any gene: 5. CDR3 sequence (DNA): TGCGCCAGCAGCCTGGGGACTAGCGGTGGCACAGATACGCAGTATTTT. It is translated as CASSLGTSGGTDTQYF.

The chain employs TRBV5-1 and TRBJ2-5; D gene ambiguous. The ends were cut back, 3 bases at V and 5 bases at J, with 17 bases in the middle. The germline V gene encodes CDR1 SGHRS and CDR2 YFSETQ. The CDR3 consists of 15 residues. Written as DNA, the CDR3 is TGCGCCAGCAGCTCACGCACGACATCGCGGGAGACCCAGTACTTC. It yields the protein CASSSRTTSRETQYF.

This clone has a single count. The junction and the germline gene differ at one end; a read error may be behind it. The V gene is TRBV30, the J gene TRBJ1-2; 10 nucleotides match TRBD1. Germline loops: CDR1 GTSNPN, CDR2 SVGIG (reference sequence). The CDR3 runs to 15 residues. The CDR3, as DNA: TGTGCCTGGAGTCATGGGACAGGGGCGAACTCTGGCTACACCTTC. This encodes CAWSHGTGANSGYTF.

V and J are TRBV28 and TRBJ2-7, with 7 positions matching TRBD2. V shed 7 bases and J 4 bases; nucleotides not matched to a gene: 13. The CDR3 has 15 amino acids. The germline gives CDR1 MDHEN, CDR2 SYDVKM. CDR3 bases: TGTGCCAGCAACACTCATGGGGGGGAGCAGTACGAGCAGTACTTC. The encoded protein is CASNTHGGEQYEQYF.

V is TRBV28 and J is TRBJ2-1; maybe TRBD2 (7 bases). The ends were cut back, 6 bases at V and 9 bases at J, with 21 bases in the middle. The CDR3 consists of 15 residues. The germline CDR1 and CDR2 sequences are MDHEN and SYDVKM. The CDR3: CASSRPRTGGGEQFF. CDR3 nucleotide sequence: TGTGCCAGCAGCCGGCCCCGGACGGGGGGCGGTGAGCAGTTCTTC. Complete variable domain (other parts from reference TRBV28 and TRBJ2-1): DVKVTQSSRYLVKRTGEKVFLECVQDMDHENMFWYRQDPGLGLRLIYFSYDVKMKEKGDIPEGYSVSREKKERFSLILESASTNQTSMYLCASSRPRTGGGEQFFGPGTRLTVL.

This clone appeared once. A junction end diverges from the germline sequence, so it may reflect a read error. V gene TRBV7-9 combines with J gene TRBJ2-1; D possibly corresponds to TRBD2 (5 bases). The V gene's germline CDR1 is SEHNR and CDR2 FQNEAQ (reference sequence). This CDR3 comprises 15 residues. CDR3 in amino acids: CASTLAPSSYNEQFF. The CDR3 region has the DNA TGTGCCAGCACCTTAGCGCCCAGCTCCTACAATGAGCAGTTCTTC.

A word on this clone: The sample carries other DNA sequences with the same CDR3. The chain recombines TRBV14 with TRBJ2-5; no firm D call. Trimming removed 1 base at V and 4 bases at J, with 7 bases between. The CDR3 spans 13 residues. CDR1 SGHDN and CDR2 FVKESK come from the germline V gene. The chain's CDR3 is CASSQGLGETQYF. The CDR3 coding sequence is TGTGCCAGCAGCCAAGGCCTGGGAGAGACCCAGTACTTC. Using reference TRBV14 and TRBJ2-5 for the parts outside the CDR3, the full variable domain is EAGVTQFPSHSVIEKGQTVTLRCDPISGHDNLYWYRRVMGKEIKFLLHFVKESKQDESGMPNNRFLAERTGGTYSTLKVQPAELEDSGVYFCASSQGLGETQYFGPGTRLLVL.

This clone was detected only once. The CDR3, as DNA: TGTGCCAGCAGTGATCCTCGGGGACAGGGAGTGGGCGAGCAGTACTTC. This codes for CASSDPRGQGVGEQYF. The V gene is TRBV6-1, the J gene TRBJ2-7, with 9 bases fitting TRBD1. CDR1 and CDR2 from the germline V gene are MNHNS and SASEGT. This CDR3 contains 16 residues. The V and J ends lost 3 bases and 6 bases, in that order; junction bases with no gene match: 12.

The V and J genes are TRBV7-9 and TRBJ2-2; no firm D call. The CDR3 extends over 13 amino acids. Germline loops: CDR1 SEHNR, CDR2 FQNEAQ (reference sequence). The V end was cut by 5 bases, the J end by 7 bases, with 11 bases between. The CDR3 DNA reads TGTGCCAGCAGCATCCCCACCGTCGGGGAGCTGTTTTTT. The encoded protein is CASSIPTVGELFF.

V gene TRBV28 combines with J gene TRBJ1-1; D may be TRBD1 (6 bases). Trimming removed 2 bases from V and 0 bases from J, with 16 bases in between. Germline V lookup: CDR1 MDHEN, CDR2 SYDVKM. The CDR3 has 17 amino acids. The CDR3: CASSLQDSSEMNTEAFF. The CDR3 DNA is TGTGCCAGCAGTTTACAGGACAGTTCCGAGATGAACACTGAAGCTTTCTTT.

The chain joins TRBV29-1 to TRBJ2-1, with D possibly TRBD2 on 5 matching bases. Germline CDR1 is SQVTM and CDR2 is ANQGSEA. Deletions cut 4 bases from V and 0 bases from J, with 19 bases between. This CDR3 region has 17 residues. The CDR3 here is CSVVARVLNHSYNEQFF. The CDR3 bases are TGCAGCGTTGTAGCGAGGGTTCTAAACCACTCCTACAATGAGCAGTTCTTC.

A remark on this clone: This specimen includes other DNA sequences encoding the same CDR3. The chain is built from TRBV28 and TRBJ1-1; possibly TRBD1 for D (5 bases). V dropped 6 bases and J dropped 1 base, with 9 bases sitting between them. The length of the CDR3 is 13 residues. The V gene's germline CDR1 is MDHEN and CDR2 SYDVKM. In DNA form, the CDR3 reads TGTGCCAGCAGCTCTGACAGGAACACTGAAGCTTTCTTT. This gives the protein CASSSDRNTEAFF.